This T cell receptor beta chain was recovered during a study of blood T cell repertoires in COVID-19. For the study at large: Nucleic acid was either cDNA or gDNA, and it came from T cells, B-cell-depleted T cells, or PBMCs.

Sequencing used immunoSEQ multiplex PCR; TCRdb keeps in-frame clones, though not all of them. The sample yields hundreds of thousands of clones, around nine tenths seen once. CDR3 length: 13 residues. Germline CDR1 is LNHDA and CDR2 is SQIVND (reference sequence). The ends were cut back, 2 bases at V and 4 bases at J, with 8 bases in the middle. The sequence was obtained from an older woman in a cohort exposed to, infected with or recovered from COVID-19 (not recorded which). The chain uses TRBV19 and TRBJ1-1; D is possibly TRBD1 (5 bases). The sample taken for sequencing was PBMCs or T cells enriched from blood (not recorded which). CDR3 region: CASSIQGTTEAFF. CDR3 nucleotides: TGTGCCAGTAGTATACAGGGTACCACTGAAGCTTTCTTT.